This T cell receptor beta chain was sequenced for a study of shared clonotypes between healthy human individuals. Whole-study results and caveats: Clonotype sharing among donors was thought likely to change with sequencing depth.

Points on this clone: The antigen is unknown. This specimen includes other DNA sequences encoding the same CDR3.

Template amounts of roughly 300 ng DNA, approximately 30,000 T cell genomes, were employed in unsorted PBMC replicate PCRs. Measured with immunoSEQ multiplex PCR; TCRdb has only the in-frame clones, and not every one. The sample records 450,000 to 500,000 clones, 70% to 80% being singletons. CDR1 is KGHSH, CDR2 LQKENI, per germline. CDR3 length equals 14 residues. Trimming took off 3 bases at V and 3 bases at J, with 11 bases between the two ends. Approximately 90 million PBMCs went into genomic DNA for unsorted samples. The sample taken for sequencing was PBMCs. The chain links TRBV18 to TRBJ1-1; D is uncertain. This TCR came from a woman aged 35 to 49 in good health. Some clones in this sample may be carry-over from other donors' samples. Here the CDR3 DNA reads TGTGCCAGCTCACCTGGAGGGCAGGACACTGAAGCTTTCTTT. Protein sequence: CASSPGGQDTEAFF. Variable domain in full (rest from reference TRBV18 and TRBJ1-1): NAGVMQNPRHLVRRRGQEARLRCSPMKGHSHVYWYRQLPEEGLKFMVYLQKENIIDESGMPKERFSAEFPKEGPSILRIQQVVRGDSAAYFCASSPGGQDTEAFFGQGTRLTVV.